This T cell receptor beta chain stems from a study of T cells after yellow fever vaccination. CDR1 is SEHNR and CDR2 is FQNEAQ in the germline V gene (reference sequence). V lost 1 base to trimming and J lost 6 bases, with 7 bases between them. The CDR3 is 13 amino acids. Generation of TCR cDNA used 5'RACE template switching (which added a universal primer site and UMIs). Using its own MiXCR run on the 5' RACE reads, TCRdb lists one record per CDR3 protein. The sample contains about 340,000 distinct CDR3 sequences, about 4% of which appear only once. This clonotype was counted between two and nine times. Its matching antigen is unknown. Study-level results: Compared with primary, the secondary response was weaker and peaked at day 5, not 15. In FACS-sorted repertoires, abundant clonotypes from the bulk population could appear as contaminants. Among primary-vaccination clones, most reappeared after the booster, at about 95% for CD4 and 85% to 90% for CD8.

The receptor comes from a man aged 18 to 29 who received the YFV17D yellow fever vaccine. The sequences come from PBMCs, collected 5 days after the yellow fever booster vaccination. This chain uses TRBV7-9 with TRBJ1-5; D gene uncertain. The CDR3 coding sequence is TGTGCCAGCAGCTTAGATCCTCTTCAGCCCCAGCATTTT. Translation: CASSLDPLQPQHF.